This T cell receptor beta chain stems from a study of blood T cell repertoires in COVID-19. Study information: From the United States, Italy and Spain came samples of acute and convalescent COVID-19.

Trimming took 3 bases from V and 2 from J, leaving 11 bases between them. Germline CDR1 is LNHDA and CDR2 is SQIVND (reference sequence). CDR3 length: 15 residues. In the study's own analysis: Amplified reference gene primers provided the basis for estimating nucleated cell counts. Clones were sequenced by immunoSEQ multiplex PCR, and TCRdb holds only the in-frame ones, with some missing. The V and J calls and clone size were taken over from that table, and D and trimming were inferred from the DNA. The sample carries about 210,000 clones, about 85% recorded once. All enrollees were about 18 to 89 years old and from roughly 22 US areas. Each participant's cohort was designated according to participant-reported clinical history.

Specimen: PBMCs or T cells enriched from blood (not recorded which). This TCR was sampled from a woman aged 40 to 55 in a cohort exposed to, infected with or recovered from COVID-19 (not recorded which). This rearrangement joins TRBV19 to TRBJ1-3, with D maybe TRBD1 (5 bases). CDR3 DNA sequence: TGTGCCAGTAGTATTGGCGGGGGGACTGGAAACACCATATATTTT. It translates to CASSIGGGTGNTIYF.